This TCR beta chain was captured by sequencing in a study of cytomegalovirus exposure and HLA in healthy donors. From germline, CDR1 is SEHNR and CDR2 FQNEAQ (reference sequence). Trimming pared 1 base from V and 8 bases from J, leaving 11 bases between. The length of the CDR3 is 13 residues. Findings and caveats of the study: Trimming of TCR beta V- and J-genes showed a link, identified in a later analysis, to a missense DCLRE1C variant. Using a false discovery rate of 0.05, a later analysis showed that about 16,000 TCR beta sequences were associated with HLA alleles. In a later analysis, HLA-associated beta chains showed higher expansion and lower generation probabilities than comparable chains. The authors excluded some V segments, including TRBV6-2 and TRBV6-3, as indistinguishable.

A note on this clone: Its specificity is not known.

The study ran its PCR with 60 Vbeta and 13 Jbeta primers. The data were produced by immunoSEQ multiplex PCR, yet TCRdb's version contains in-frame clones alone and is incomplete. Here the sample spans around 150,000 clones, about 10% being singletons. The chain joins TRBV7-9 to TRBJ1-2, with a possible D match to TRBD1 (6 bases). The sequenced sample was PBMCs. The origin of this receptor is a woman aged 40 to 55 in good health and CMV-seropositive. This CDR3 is CASSLEGGFGYTF. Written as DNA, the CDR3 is TGTGCCAGCAGCTTAGAGGGGGGGTTCGGCTACACCTTC.